The 12 T cell receptor beta chains given below trace back to one sample, sequenced in a study of control samples from healthy donors and cancer patients. Produced via immunoSEQ multiplex PCR; TCRdb's table is partial and in-frame only. In the table there are 100,000 to 150,000 clones, 85% to 95% of which are singletons. The sequenced material came from PBMCs. Source of these receptors: a man aged 80 or over with head and neck cancer.

The V and J genes are TRBV5-4 and TRBJ2-3; D ambiguous. The germline V and J ends were trimmed by 2 bases and 4 bases, with 11 bases remaining between them. The CDR3 spans 14 residues. Germline V CDR1 and CDR2: SGHNT, YYREEE (reference sequence). CDR3 loop: CASSFARISDTQYF. The DNA of the CDR3 is TGTGCCAGCAGCTTTGCTAGAATATCAGATACGCAGTATTTT.

The CDR3 sequence: CASSPGLAGRETQYF. The CDR3 region has the DNA TGTGCCAGCAGCCCGGGACTAGCGGGACGAGAGACCCAGTACTTC. This chain links TRBV5-4 with TRBJ2-5, with 13 bases fitting TRBD2. Germline trimming cut 4 bases from V and 4 bases from J; bases unmatched to any gene: 4. CDR1 and CDR2 (germline): SGHNT, YYREEE (reference sequence). The CDR3 is made up of 15 amino acids.

V gene TRBV12-5 combines with J gene TRBJ1-4, with TRBD1 matching 8 bases. The V gene end was trimmed by 2 bases and the J gene end by 3 bases; junction bases not matched to a gene: 17. The length of the CDR3 is 20 residues. The germline gives CDR1 LGHNT, CDR2 FRNRAP. CDR3 loop: CASGLNRDRRLGQANEKLFF. CDR3 sequence (DNA): TGTGCTAGTGGTTTGAACCGGGACAGGAGGCTTGGTCAGGCTAATGAAAAACTGTTTTTT.

V gene TRBV29-1 combines with J gene TRBJ2-1; 7 nucleotides align to TRBD1. The CDR3 runs to 12 residues. In germline, CDR1 is SQVTM, CDR2 ANQGSEA. Trimming cost V 4 bases and J 6 bases; bases outside gene matches: 3. The DNA of the CDR3 is TGCAGCGTTGCCAGGGGGTCCAATGAGCAGTTCTTC. Its translation is CSVARGSNEQFF.

This clone appeared a single time. The chain employs TRBV7-2 and TRBJ1-1; the match to TRBD1 covers 10 bases. Germline lookup yields CDR1 SGHTA and CDR2 FQGNSA. This CDR3 comprises 16 residues. V lost 6 bases and J lost 0; bases outside the gene matches: 7. The CDR3, as DNA: TGTGCCAGCAGTTTTCGACAGGGGGCTATGAACACTGAAGCTTTCTTT. This translates into CASSFRQGAMNTEAFF.

This sequence joins TRBV2 and TRBJ2-7, with TRBD1 matching 7 bases. CDR1 is SNHLY, CDR2 FYNNEI, per germline. This CDR3 contains 14 residues. J lost 6 bases, V lost 6 bases, and 11 bases had no gene match. The CDR3 sequence: CASRLDRPPSEQYF. CDR3 in DNA: TGTGCCAGCAGGCTGGACAGGCCTCCCTCCGAGCAGTACTTC. Variable domain in full (rest from reference TRBV2 and TRBJ2-7): EPEVTQTPSHQVTQMGQEVILRCVPISNHLYFYWYRQILGQKVEFLVSFYNNEISEKSEIFDDQFSVERPDGSNFTLKIRSTKLEDSAMYFCASRLDRPPSEQYFGPGTRLTVT.

The chain uses TRBV6-2 or TRBV6-3 and TRBJ1-5; no reliable D call. V lost 0 bases to trimming and J lost 1 base, with 13 bases between them. Germline assignment: CDR1 MNHEY and CDR2 SVGEGT. The CDR3 runs to 17 residues. DNA of the CDR3: TGTGCCAGCAGTTACTCGACGATGGGAGCCAGCAATCAGCCCCAGCATTTT. Protein sequence: CASSYSTMGASNQPQHF.

The chain links TRBV5-1 to TRBJ1-4; D is ambiguous. The CDR3 extends over 15 amino acids. Trimming pared 5 bases from V and 7 bases from J, leaving 18 bases between. Germline V gene lookup returns CDR1 SGHRS and CDR2 YFSETQ. CDR3 DNA sequence: TGCGCCAGCAGTACGGTCGGAGGCCTTTCTGAAAAACTGTTTTTT. Translating gives CASSTVGGLSEKLFF. Full variable domain (rest looked up from reference TRBV5-1 and TRBJ1-4): KAGVTQTPRYLIKTRGQQVTLSCSPISGHRSVSWYQQTPGQGLQFLFEYFSETQRNKGNFPGRFSGRQFSNSRSEMNVSTLELGDSALYLCASSTVGGLSEKLFFGSGTQLSVL.

The genes are TRBV27 and TRBJ1-6, with unresolved D. V lost 3 bases, J lost 8 bases, and 11 bases lay in between. Germline loops: CDR1 MNHEY, CDR2 SMNVEV (reference sequence). The length of the CDR3 is 14 residues. The chain's CDR3 is CASSFLSPYSPLHF. The CDR3 nucleotides read TGTGCCAGCAGTTTCCTTTCGCCATATTCACCCCTCCACTTT.

The CDR3 is CASTAGTGGFQPQHF. The CDR3 region has the DNA TGTGCCAGTACCGCCGGGACAGGGGGGTTTCAGCCCCAGCATTTT. This chain uses TRBV19 with TRBJ1-5, with 11 bases lining up with TRBD1. Trimming removed 7 bases from V and 6 bases from J; junction bases left unmatched: 8. In germline, CDR1 is LNHDA, CDR2 SQIVND (reference sequence). The CDR3 length is 15 residues.

This clone was found once. The chain couples TRBV6-5 to TRBJ1-1; D is possibly TRBD1 (6 bases). CDR3 length: 14 amino acids. Germline loops: CDR1 MNHEY, CDR2 SVGAGI. With 8 bases removed from V and 4 bases from J, the gap between germline ends came to 17 bases. The CDR3 DNA sequence: TGTGCCAGCGGGGGTTGGGGGCTTGGCACTGAAGCTTTCTTT. It yields the protein CASGGWGLGTEAFF.

V is TRBV5-4 and J is TRBJ2-7, with 10 bases fitting TRBD2. The V gene's germline CDR1 is SGHNT and CDR2 YYREEE (reference sequence). CDR3 length: 15 amino acids. V was pared by 4 bases and J by 3 bases, with 7 bases of the junction left unmatched. DNA for the CDR3: TGTGCCAGCAGCCTCACTAGCGGGGCCCTCTACGAGCAGTACTTC. Protein: CASSLTSGALYEQYF.